A single T cell receptor beta chain is shown here with its context. Antigen unknown. Germline lookup yields CDR1 SGHVS and CDR2 FQNEAQ. The CDR3 sequence is 16 residues long. A second PCR, run for about 6 to 11 cycles, used a sample-barcoded 5' primer plus a J-beta primer mix. The study obtained at least 3 million CDR3-containing paired-end reads from every sample. TCRdb fed the 5' RACE reads into MiXCR, producing one record per CDR3 protein. The sample yields hundreds of thousands of distinct CDR3 sequences, 58% seen once. This specimen belongs to a study of blood T cells in healthy people across ages. General study results and limits: Unknown donor CMV status possibly confounded expanded clonotype changes.

The source of this sequence is a man in his 60s in good health. Sequenced: blood. The chain employs TRBV7-8 and TRBJ2-1, with 8 bases lining up with TRBD2. With the DNA end fitting TRBJ2-7 better, the J assignment may be wrong. The CDR3 here is CASSPSGRTSYNEQYF. CDR3 DNA sequence: TGTGCCAGCAGCCCAAGCGGGAGAACCTCCTACAATGAGCAGTACTTC.